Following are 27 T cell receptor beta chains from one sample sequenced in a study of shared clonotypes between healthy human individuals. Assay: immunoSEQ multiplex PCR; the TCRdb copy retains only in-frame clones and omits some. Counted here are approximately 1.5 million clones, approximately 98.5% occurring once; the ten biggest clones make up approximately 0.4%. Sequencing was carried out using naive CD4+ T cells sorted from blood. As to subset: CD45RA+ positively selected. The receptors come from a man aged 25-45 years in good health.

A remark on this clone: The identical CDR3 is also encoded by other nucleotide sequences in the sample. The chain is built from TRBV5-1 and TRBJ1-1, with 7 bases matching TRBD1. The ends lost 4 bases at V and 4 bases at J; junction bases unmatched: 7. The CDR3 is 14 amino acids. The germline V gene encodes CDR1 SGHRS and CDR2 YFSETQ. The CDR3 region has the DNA TGCGCCAGCAGCGTGCAGGGGGGAGGCACTGAAGCTTTCTTT. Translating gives CASSVQGGGTEAFF.

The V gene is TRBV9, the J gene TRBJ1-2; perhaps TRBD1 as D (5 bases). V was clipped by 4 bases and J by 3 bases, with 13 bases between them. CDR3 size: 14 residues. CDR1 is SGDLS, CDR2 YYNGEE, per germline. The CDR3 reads CASSPLLGHYGYTF. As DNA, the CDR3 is TGTGCCAGCAGCCCCCTTCTGGGGCACTATGGCTACACCTTC.

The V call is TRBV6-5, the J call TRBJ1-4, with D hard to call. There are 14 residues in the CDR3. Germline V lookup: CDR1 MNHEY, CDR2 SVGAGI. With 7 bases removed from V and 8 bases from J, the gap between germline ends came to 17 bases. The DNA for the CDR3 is TGTGCCAGCAAACTAGGACGGGGATGGGAAAAACTGTTTTTT. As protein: CASKLGRGWEKLFF.

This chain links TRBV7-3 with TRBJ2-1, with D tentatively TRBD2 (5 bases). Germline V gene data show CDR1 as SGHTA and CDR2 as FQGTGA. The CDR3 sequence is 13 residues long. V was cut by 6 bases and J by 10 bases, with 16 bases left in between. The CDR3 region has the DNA TGTGCCAGCAGTCGGGATTCCATCGGGGAGCAGTTCTTC. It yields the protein CASSRDSIGEQFF.

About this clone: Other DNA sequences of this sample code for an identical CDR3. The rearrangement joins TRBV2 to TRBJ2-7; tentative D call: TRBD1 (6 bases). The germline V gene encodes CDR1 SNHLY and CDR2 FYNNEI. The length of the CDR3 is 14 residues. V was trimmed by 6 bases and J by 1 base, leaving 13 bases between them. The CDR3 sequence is CASSGPGQSYEQYF. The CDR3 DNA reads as TGTGCCAGCAGCGGTCCGGGACAATCCTACGAGCAGTACTTC. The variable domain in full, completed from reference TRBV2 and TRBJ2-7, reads EPEVTQTPSHQVTQMGQEVILRCVPISNHLYFYWYRQILGQKVEFLVSFYNNEISEKSEIFDDQFSVERPDGSNFTLKIRSTKLEDSAMYFCASSGPGQSYEQYFGPGTRLTVT.

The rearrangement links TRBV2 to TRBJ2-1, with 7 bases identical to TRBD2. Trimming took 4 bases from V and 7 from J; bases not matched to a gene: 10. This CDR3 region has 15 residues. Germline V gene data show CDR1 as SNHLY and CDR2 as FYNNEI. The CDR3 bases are TGTGCCAGCAGTGCCGACGCGGGAGCTGGGAATGAGCAGTTCTTC. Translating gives CASSADAGAGNEQFF.

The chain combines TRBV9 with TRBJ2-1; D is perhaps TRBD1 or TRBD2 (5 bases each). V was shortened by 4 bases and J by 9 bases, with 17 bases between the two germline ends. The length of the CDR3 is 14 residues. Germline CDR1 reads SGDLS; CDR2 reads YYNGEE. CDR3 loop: CASSPRDVLGEQFF. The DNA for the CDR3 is TGTGCCAGCAGCCCCCGGGACGTCCTTGGTGAGCAGTTCTTC.

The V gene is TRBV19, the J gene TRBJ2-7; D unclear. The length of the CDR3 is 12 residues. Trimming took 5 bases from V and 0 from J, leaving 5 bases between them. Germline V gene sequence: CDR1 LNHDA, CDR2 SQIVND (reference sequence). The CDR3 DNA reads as TGTGCCAGTAGTGCGAACTCCTACGAGCAGTACTTC. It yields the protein CASSANSYEQYF.

For the CDR3, the DNA is TGTGCCAGCACCCGTATGCAGGACGGAAGCTACGAGCAGTACTTC. It yields the protein CASTRMQDGSYEQYF. This chain connects TRBV28 to TRBJ2-7; no reliable D call. Germline V CDR1 and CDR2: MDHEN, SYDVKM. Trimming took 7 bases from V and 3 from J, leaving 19 bases between them. This CDR3 has 15 residues.

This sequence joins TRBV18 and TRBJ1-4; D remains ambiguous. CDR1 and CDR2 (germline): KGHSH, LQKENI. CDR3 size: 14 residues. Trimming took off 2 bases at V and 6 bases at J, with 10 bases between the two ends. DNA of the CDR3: TGTGCCAGCTCACCAACAGACGTCGATGAAAAACTGTTTTTT. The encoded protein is CASSPTDVDEKLFF.

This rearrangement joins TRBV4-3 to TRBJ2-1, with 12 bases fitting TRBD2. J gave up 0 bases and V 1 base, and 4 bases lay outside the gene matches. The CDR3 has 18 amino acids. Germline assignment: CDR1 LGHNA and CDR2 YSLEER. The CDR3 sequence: CASSQGLAGESSYNEQFF. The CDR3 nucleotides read TGCGCCAGCAGCCAAGGACTAGCGGGGGAAAGCTCCTACAATGAGCAGTTCTTC.

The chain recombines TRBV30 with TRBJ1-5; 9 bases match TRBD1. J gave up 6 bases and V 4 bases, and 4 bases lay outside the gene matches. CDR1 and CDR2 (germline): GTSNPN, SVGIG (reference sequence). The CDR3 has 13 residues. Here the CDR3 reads CAWKQGAGQPQHF. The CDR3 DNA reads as TGTGCCTGGAAACAGGGGGCCGGTCAGCCCCAGCATTTT.

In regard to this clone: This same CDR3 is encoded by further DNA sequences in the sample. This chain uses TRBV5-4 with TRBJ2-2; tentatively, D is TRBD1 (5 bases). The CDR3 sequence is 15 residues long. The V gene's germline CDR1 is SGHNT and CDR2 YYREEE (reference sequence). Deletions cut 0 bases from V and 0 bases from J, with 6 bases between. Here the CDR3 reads CASSLGGANTGELFF. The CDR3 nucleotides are TGTGCCAGCAGCTTGGGGGGCGCGAACACCGGGGAGCTGTTTTTT.

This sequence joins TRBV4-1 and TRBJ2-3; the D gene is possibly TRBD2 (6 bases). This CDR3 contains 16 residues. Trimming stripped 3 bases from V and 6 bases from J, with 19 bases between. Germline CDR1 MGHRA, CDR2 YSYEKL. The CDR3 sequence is CASSQPPGRRGDTQYF. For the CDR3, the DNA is TGCGCCAGCAGCCAGCCTCCCGGGAGACGTGGCGATACGCAGTATTTT.

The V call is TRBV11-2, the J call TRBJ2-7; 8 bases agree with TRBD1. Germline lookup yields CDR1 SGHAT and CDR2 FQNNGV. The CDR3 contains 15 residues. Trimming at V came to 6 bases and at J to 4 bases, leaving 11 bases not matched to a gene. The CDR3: CASRRFPGQGYEQYF. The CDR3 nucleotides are TGTGCCAGCAGACGATTTCCCGGACAGGGTTACGAGCAGTACTTC.

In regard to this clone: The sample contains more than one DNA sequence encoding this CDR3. The CDR3 loop is CAWSVGYEQYF. CDR3 sequence (DNA): TGTGCCTGGAGTGTAGGGTACGAGCAGTACTTC. V is TRBV30 and J is TRBJ2-7, with D unclear. Trimming cost V 0 bases and J 4 bases, with 4 bases left between them. In germline, CDR1 is GTSNPN, CDR2 SVGIG (reference sequence). The CDR3 sequence is 11 residues long.

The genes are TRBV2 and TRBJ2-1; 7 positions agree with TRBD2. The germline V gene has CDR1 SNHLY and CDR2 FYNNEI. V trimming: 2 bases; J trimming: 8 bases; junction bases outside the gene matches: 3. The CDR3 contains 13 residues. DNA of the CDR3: TGTGCCAGCAGTGAAACTAGCGCCCATGAGCAGTTCTTC. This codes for CASSETSAHEQFF.

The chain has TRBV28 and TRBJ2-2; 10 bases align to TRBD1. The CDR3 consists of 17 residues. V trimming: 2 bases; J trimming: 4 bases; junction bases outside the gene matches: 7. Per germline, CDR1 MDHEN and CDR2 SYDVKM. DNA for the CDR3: TGTGCCAGCAGTTTAGTCGCCGGGACAGGGGCCACCGGGGAGCTGTTTTTT. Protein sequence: CASSLVAGTGATGELFF.

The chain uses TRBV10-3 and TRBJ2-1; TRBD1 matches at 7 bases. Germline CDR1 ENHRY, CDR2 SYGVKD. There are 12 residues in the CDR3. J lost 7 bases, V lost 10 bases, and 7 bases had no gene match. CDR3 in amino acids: CATTTGSNEQFF. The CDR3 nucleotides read TGTGCCACGACGACAGGGTCGAATGAGCAGTTCTTC.

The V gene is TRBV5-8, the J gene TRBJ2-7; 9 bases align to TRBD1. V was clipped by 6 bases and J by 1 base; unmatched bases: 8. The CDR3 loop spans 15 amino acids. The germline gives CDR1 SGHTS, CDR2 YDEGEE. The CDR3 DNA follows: TGTGCCAGCAACCGATTAGGACAGGGGTCCTACGAGCAGTACTTC. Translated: CASNRLGQGSYEQYF.

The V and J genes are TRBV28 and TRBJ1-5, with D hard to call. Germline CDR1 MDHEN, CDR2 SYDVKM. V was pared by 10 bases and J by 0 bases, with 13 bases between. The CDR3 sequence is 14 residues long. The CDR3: CATKGFNSNQPQHF. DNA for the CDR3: TGTGCCACCAAGGGATTTAATAGCAATCAGCCCCAGCATTTT.

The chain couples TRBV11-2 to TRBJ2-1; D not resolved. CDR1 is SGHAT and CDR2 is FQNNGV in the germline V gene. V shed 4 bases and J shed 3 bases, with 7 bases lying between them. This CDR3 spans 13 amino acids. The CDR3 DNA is TGTGCCAGCAGCTCCCGCTTCTACAATGAGCAGTTCTTC. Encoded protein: CASSSRFYNEQFF.

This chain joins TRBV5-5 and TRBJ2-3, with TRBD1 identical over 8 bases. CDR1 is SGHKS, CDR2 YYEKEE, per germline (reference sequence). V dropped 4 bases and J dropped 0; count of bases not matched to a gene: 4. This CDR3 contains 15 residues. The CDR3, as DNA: TGTGCCAGCAGCATCCAGGGGGCTAGCACAGATACGCAGTATTTT. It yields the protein CASSIQGASTDTQYF.

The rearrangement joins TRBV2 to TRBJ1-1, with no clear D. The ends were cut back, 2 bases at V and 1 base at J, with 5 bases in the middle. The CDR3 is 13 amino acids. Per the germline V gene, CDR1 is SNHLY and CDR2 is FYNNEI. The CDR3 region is CASSERTNTEAFF. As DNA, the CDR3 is TGTGCCAGCAGTGAACGGACGAACACTGAAGCTTTCTTT.

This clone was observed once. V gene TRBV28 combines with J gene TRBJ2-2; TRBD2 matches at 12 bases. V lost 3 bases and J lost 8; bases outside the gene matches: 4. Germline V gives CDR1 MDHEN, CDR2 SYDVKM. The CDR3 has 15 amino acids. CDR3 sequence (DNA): TGTGCCAGCAGTTTGTGGACTAGCGGGGTAGGGGAGCTGTTTTTT. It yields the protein CASSLWTSGVGELFF.

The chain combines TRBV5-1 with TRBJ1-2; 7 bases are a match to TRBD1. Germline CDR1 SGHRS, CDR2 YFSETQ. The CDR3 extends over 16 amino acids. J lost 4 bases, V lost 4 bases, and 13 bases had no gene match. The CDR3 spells CASSPATGQTIYGYTF. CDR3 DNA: TGCGCCAGCAGCCCGGCGACGGGACAGACCATCTATGGCTACACCTTC.

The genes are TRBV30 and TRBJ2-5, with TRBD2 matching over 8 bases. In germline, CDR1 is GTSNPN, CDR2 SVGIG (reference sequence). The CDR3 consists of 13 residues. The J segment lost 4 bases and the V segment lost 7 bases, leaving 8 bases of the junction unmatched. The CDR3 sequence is CAFKPGLVETQYF. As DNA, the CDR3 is TGTGCCTTCAAACCGGGACTAGTAGAGACCCAGTACTTC.